One TCR beta chain is described in this entry. The sample is drawn from a study of blood T cells in healthy people across ages. Germline V lookup: CDR1 LNHNV, CDR2 YYDKDF (reference sequence). The CDR3 consists of 16 residues. V was pared by 6 bases and J by 7 bases, with 9 bases of the junction left unmatched. A sample-barcoded 5' primer and a J-beta primer mix were used in a second PCR of about 7 to 12 cycles. One entry per CDR3 protein results from TCRdb running MiXCR on the 5' RACE reads. The sample consists of just over 800,000 distinct CDR3 sequences, around two thirds of them appearing once. This receptor was identified in a man aged 25-40 years in good health. The material sequenced was blood. The gene calls are TRBV15 and TRBJ2-1, with TRBD2 matching 13 bases. As DNA, the CDR3 is TGTGCCACCAGGACTGGACTAGCGGGGGTCGCGAATGAGCAGTTCTTC. It codes for CATRTGLAGVANEQFF.